These 6 T cell receptor beta chains were sequenced from one sample in a study of shared clonotypes between healthy human individuals. Some clones are missing from TCRdb's copy, which holds only in-frame ones; the method was immunoSEQ multiplex PCR. The table lists fewer than 2.5 million clones, approximately 94% of them singletons, with roughly 0.39% in the top ten. Sequencing was carried out using naive CD4+ T cells from PBMCs. Described subset: CD45RA+ positively selected. The receptors derive from a man between 18 and 35 years old in good health. Some clones in this sample may be carry-over from other donors' samples.

The V and J genes are TRBV27 and TRBJ2-2; tentatively, D is TRBD1 or TRBD2 (5 bases each). This CDR3 is built from 14 residues. The germline V and J ends were trimmed by 2 bases and 4 bases, with 8 bases remaining between them. Looked up from germline, CDR1 is MNHEY and CDR2 is SMNVEV (reference sequence). The CDR3 DNA reads as TGTGCCAGCAGTTTAGGTGGGACCACCGGGGAGCTGTTTTTT. Protein: CASSLGGTTGELFF.

The chain uses TRBV4-2 and TRBJ2-1, with TRBD2 matching 8 bases. The CDR3 runs to 16 residues. From germline, CDR1 is LGHNA and CDR2 YNFKEQ. After removal of 4 bases from V and 5 bases from J, the junction contained 10 bases not matched to a gene. CDR3 sequence reads: CASSPHQRELNNEQFF. CDR3 DNA: TGTGCCAGCAGCCCGCACCAGCGGGAGTTAAACAATGAGCAGTTCTTC.

V is TRBV18 and J is TRBJ1-1; unclear D gene. V was trimmed by 3 bases and J by 0 bases, leaving 11 bases between them. The CDR3 totals 15 residues. CDR1 is KGHSH and CDR2 is LQKENI in the germline V gene. CDR3 DNA: TGTGCCAGCTCACCGATGGACGGAATGAACACTGAAGCTTTCTTT. Protein: CASSPMDGMNTEAFF. The variable domain in full, with the rest retrieved from reference TRBV18 and TRBJ1-1, is NAGVMQNPRHLVRRRGQEARLRCSPMKGHSHVYWYRQLPEEGLKFMVYLQKENIIDESGMPKERFSAEFPKEGPSILRIQQVVRGDSAAYFCASSPMDGMNTEAFFGQGTRLTVV.

The chain combines TRBV11-2 with TRBJ2-2; maybe TRBD1 (7 bases). The germline V and J ends were trimmed by 6 bases and 8 bases, with 16 bases remaining between them. The CDR3 runs 14 residues. The germline CDR1 and CDR2 sequences are SGHAT and FQNNGV. The CDR3 region has the DNA TGTGCCAGCAGTCCATCGACAGGGAGGGGGGAGCTGTTTTTT. Its translation is CASSPSTGRGELFF.

The CDR3 region has the DNA TGCAGCGTGACGGGACTAGCGGGAGTTCGGACCCAGTACTTC. Its translation: CSVTGLAGVRTQYF. The V and J genes are TRBV29-1 and TRBJ2-5; 14 nucleotides align to TRBD2. The CDR3 is 14 residues long. Germline CDR1 SQVTM, CDR2 ANQGSEA. Unmatched junction bases numbered 7, after V lost 6 bases and J lost 7 bases.

CDR3 loop: CSVTGTGIHEQYF. The CDR3 coding sequence is TGCAGCGTCACCGGGACAGGGATCCACGAGCAGTACTTC. The chain carries TRBV29-1 and TRBJ2-7; 9 nucleotides line up with TRBD1. This CDR3 contains 13 residues. The germline V gene encodes CDR1 SQVTM and CDR2 ANQGSEA. The V gene end was trimmed by 6 bases and the J gene end by 5 bases; junction bases not matched to a gene: 8.